This TCR beta chain was recorded in a study of blood T cell repertoires in COVID-19. Turning to the study itself: Recovered participants had two consecutive negative NP/OP PCR tests, healthcare professional clearance, or symptom resolution.

Only a few counts were recorded for this clone. Original data processing: Reference gene primer amplification in the assay estimated nucleated cell counts. The protocol was immunoSEQ multiplex PCR, while the TCRdb copy is restricted to in-frame clones and leaves out a portion. V, J and clone size reflect that table, while D and trimming were determined from the DNA. This table has about 360,000 clones, more than 75% appearing once. Sample: PBMCs or T cells enriched from blood (not recorded which). This TCR derives from a man aged 35-49 years in a cohort exposed to, infected with or recovered from COVID-19 (not recorded which).

CDR3 bases: TGTGCCAGCAGCTATTTGAACACTGAAGCTTTCTTT. Its translation is CASSYLNTEAFF. V usage is TRBV12-3 or TRBV12-4 and J usage is TRBJ1-1, with D unresolved. The length of the CDR3 is 12 residues. The V end was cut by 6 bases, the J end by 0 bases, with 5 bases between.